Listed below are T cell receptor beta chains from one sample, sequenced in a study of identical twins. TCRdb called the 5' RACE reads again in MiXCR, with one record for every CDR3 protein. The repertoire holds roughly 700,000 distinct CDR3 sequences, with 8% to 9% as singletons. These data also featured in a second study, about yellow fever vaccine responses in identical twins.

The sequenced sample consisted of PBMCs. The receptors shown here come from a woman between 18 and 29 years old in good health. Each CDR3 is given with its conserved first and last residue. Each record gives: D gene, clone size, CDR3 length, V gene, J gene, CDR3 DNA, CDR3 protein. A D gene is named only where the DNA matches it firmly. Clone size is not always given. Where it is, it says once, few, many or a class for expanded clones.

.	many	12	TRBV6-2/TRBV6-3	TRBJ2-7	TGTGCCAGCGGGGGAAGGGCCTACGAGCAGTACTTC	CASGGRAYEQYF
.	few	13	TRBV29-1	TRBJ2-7	TGCAGCGGGTCCCGTGGGCCAGGCTACGAGCAGTACTTC	CSGSRGPGYEQYF
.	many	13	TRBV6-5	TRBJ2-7	TGTGCCAGCAGTTACGGACCAGATTACGAGCAGTACTTC	CASSYGPDYEQYF
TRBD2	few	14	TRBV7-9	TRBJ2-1	TGTGCCAGCAGCTCCGAGGGACTAGCGGGGGATAAGTTCTTC	CASSSEGLAGDKFF
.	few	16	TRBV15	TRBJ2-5	TGTGCCACCAGCAGTCCCATTAGAGAATCAAAAGAGACCCAGTACTTC	CATSSPIRESKETQYF
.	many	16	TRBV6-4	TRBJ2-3	TGTGCCAGCAGTGACTCGGGCAGGGGGGACACAGATACGCAGTATTTT	CASSDSGRGDTDTQYF
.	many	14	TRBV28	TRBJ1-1	TGTGCCAGCAGTTTACCCAGACCCGTGACTGAAGCTTTCTTT	CASSLPRPVTEAFF
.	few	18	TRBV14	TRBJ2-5	TGTGCCAGCAGCCAGGATTGGGACGGACCCACACTGCAAGAGACCCAGTACTTC	CASSQDWDGPTLQETQYF
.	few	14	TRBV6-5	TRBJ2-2	TGTGCCAGCAGTTACGCCAGGAACACCGGGGAGCTGTTTTTT	CASSYARNTGELFF
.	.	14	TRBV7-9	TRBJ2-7	TGTGCCAGCAGTCGGCCGGCAGCCGCCTACGAGCAGTACTTC	CASSRPAAAYEQYF
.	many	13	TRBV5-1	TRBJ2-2	TGCGCCAGCAGCTTGGGGGTATCCGGGGAGCTGTTTTTT	CASSLGVSGELFF
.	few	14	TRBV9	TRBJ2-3	TGTGCCAGCAGCGCCCCCTTGGACCTAGATACGCAGTATTTT	CASSAPLDLDTQYF
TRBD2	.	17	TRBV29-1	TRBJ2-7	TGCAGCATCTGGGACCCCGGGGGGGTTGGGCGATATTACGAGCAGTACTTC	CSIWDPGGVGRYYEQYF
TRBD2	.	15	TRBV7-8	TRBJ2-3	TGTGCCAGCAGCTTAGGAGCGGGAGCCACAGATACGCAGTATTTT	CASSLGAGATDTQYF
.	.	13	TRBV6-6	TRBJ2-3	TGTGCCAGCAGTTACCGAGGGGCAGATACGCAGTATTTT	CASSYRGADTQYF
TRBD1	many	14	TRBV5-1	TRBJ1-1	TGCGCCAGCAGCGGAGGGACAGGGAACACTGAAGCTTTCTTT	CASSGGTGNTEAFF
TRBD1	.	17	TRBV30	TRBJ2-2	TGTGCCTGGAGTGTTGGCAGGGGGCCGCCTTCGACCGGGGAGCTGTTTTTT	CAWSVGRGPPSTGELFF
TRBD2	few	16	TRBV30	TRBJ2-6	TGTGCCTGGAAAAAGCGGGGAAGCTCTGGGGCCAACGTCCTGACTTTC	CAWKKRGSSGANVLTF
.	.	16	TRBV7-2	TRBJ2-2	TGTGCCAGCAGACCCCGGTCCCAAGCGAACACCGGGGAGCTGTTTTTT	CASRPRSQANTGELFF
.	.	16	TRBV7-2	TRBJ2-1	TGTGCCAACAAACCCAATGGGGGGCTATCCTACAATGAGCAGTTCTTC	CANKPNGGLSYNEQFF
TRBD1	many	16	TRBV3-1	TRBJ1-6	TGTGCCAGCAGCCGTACTAGGGGACAGCATAATTCACCCCTCCACTTT	CASSRTRGQHNSPLHF
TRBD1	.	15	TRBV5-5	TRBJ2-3	TGTGCCAGCAGCTTCCCCAGGGGGCTCACAGATACGCAGTATTTT	CASSFPRGLTDTQYF
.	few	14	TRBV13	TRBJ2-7	TGTGCCACCCGTTACTCGGGGGTCTCCTACGAGCAGTACTTC	CATRYSGVSYEQYF
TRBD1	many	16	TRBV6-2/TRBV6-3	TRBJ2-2	TGTGCCAGCAGTTCCCCGGACAGGGGCTACCCCGGGGAGCTGTTTTTT	CASSSPDRGYPGELFF